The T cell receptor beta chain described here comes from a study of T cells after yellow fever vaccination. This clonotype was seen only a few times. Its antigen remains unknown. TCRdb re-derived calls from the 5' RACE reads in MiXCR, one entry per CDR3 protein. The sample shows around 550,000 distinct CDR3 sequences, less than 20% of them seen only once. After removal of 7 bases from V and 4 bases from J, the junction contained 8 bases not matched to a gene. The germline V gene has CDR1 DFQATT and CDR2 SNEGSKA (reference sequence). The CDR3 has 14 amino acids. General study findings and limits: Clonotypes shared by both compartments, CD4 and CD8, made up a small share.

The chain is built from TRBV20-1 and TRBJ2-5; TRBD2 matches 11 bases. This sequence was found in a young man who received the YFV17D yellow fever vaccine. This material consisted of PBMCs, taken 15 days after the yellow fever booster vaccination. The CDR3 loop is CSVIAGGDLETQYF. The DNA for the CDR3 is TGCAGTGTCATAGCGGGAGGGGACCTAGAGACCCAGTACTTC.